These T cell receptor beta chains were read from a single sample in a study of OX40 agonist ivuxolimab in advanced cancers. The protocol was immunoSEQ multiplex PCR, while the TCRdb copy is restricted to in-frame clones and leaves out a portion. The data contain approximately 11,000 clones, approximately 86% of them singletons. This specimen was CD4+ or CD8+ T cells sorted from blood, taken in a trial of the OX40 agonist ivuxolimab. Receptors originate from an adult with an advanced solid tumor such as melanoma, head and neck, liver or kidney cancer. The CDR3 runs from the conserved cysteine through the conserved F or W. The D gene is left open where the match is weak. Size is omitted from some rows. Given values are once, few, many or a class for expanded clones.

V,size,D,J,CDR3,DNA
TRBV9,NA,NA,TRBJ1-3,CASSPKGGPDSGNTIYF,TGTGCCAGCAGCCCCAAGGGCGGACCCGACTCTGGAAACACCATATATTTT
TRBV5-4,once,TRBD1,TRBJ2-5,CASSQTGTGKLQETQYF,TGTGCCAGCAGCCAGACCGGGACAGGAAAACTCCAAGAGACCCAGTACTTC
TRBV12-2,few,NA,TRBJ2-7,CASRLARPGSSYEQYF,TGTGCAAGTCGCTTAGCGCGGCCGGGGTCATCCTACGAGCAGTACTTC
TRBV19,few,NA,TRBJ1-1,CASKKAGWWNTEAFF,TGTGCCAGTAAAAAGGCAGGGTGGTGGAACACTGAAGCTTTCTTT
TRBV5-6,NA,NA,TRBJ1-4,CASSLGGSTNEKLFF,TGTGCCAGCAGCCTCGGGGGGAGTACTAATGAAAAACTGTTTTTT
TRBV29-1,NA,TRBD1,TRBJ2-7,CSVGRDSGGYEQYF,TGCAGCGTTGGTCGGGACAGCGGTGGCTACGAGCAGTACTTC
TRBV10-1,NA,NA,TRBJ1-4,CASSSDRSNEKLFF,TGCGCCAGCAGTTCCGACAGATCTAATGAAAAACTGTTTTTT
TRBV4-1,NA,TRBD2,TRBJ2-1,CASSPRAGGVYNEQFF,TGCGCCAGCAGCCCCCGTGCGGGAGGGGTATACAATGAGCAGTTCTTC
TRBV5-1,once,TRBD1,TRBJ2-7,CASRVTGGYEQYF,TGCGCCAGCAGGGTGACAGGGGGCTACGAGCAGTACTTC
TRBV6-6,NA,NA,TRBJ2-7,CASSFRHEQYF,TGTGCCAGCAGTTTCAGACACGAGCAGTACTTC
TRBV29-1,NA,NA,TRBJ2-6,CSVEAAGANVLTF,TGCAGCGTTGAGGCAGCTGGGGCCAACGTCCTGACTTTC
TRBV10-1,NA,TRBD1,TRBJ1-5,CARTTGDQPQHF,TGCGCCAGAACAACAGGGGATCAGCCCCAGCATTTT
TRBV4-1,NA,NA,TRBJ2-1,CASSQETGLYNEQFF,TGCGCCAGCAGCCAAGAGACTGGGTTGTACAATGAGCAGTTCTTC
TRBV4-2,NA,NA,TRBJ1-1,CASSQGPSANTEAFF,TGTGCCAGCAGCCAAGGGCCGAGCGCCAACACTGAAGCTTTCTTT
TRBV6-1,NA,NA,TRBJ1-1,CASSRRGQNPEAFF,TGTGCCAGCAGCCGCAGGGGTCAAAACCCTGAAGCTTTCTTT
TRBV27,NA,NA,TRBJ2-1,CASSTRPVAGYNEQFF,TGTGCCAGCAGTACCCGACCTGTTGCGGGATACAATGAGCAGTTCTTC
TRBV28,NA,TRBD1,TRBJ2-7,CASSFLDRGSEQYF,TGTGCCAGCAGTTTCCTGGACAGGGGCTCGGAGCAGTACTTC
TRBV4-1,few,NA,TRBJ1-2,CASSQDHSNYGYTF,TGCGCCAGCAGCCAAGATCACAGTAACTATGGCTACACCTTC
TRBV28,NA,NA,TRBJ1-5,CASKEGLGQPQHF,TGTGCCAGCAAAGAGGGGTTAGGCCAGCCCCAGCATTTT
TRBV11-2,NA,TRBD1,TRBJ2-1,CASSKTTGTGGSYNEQFF,TGTGCCAGCAGCAAAACCACCGGCACAGGGGGCTCCTACAATGAGCAGTTCTTC
TRBV28,NA,NA,TRBJ2-7,CASSNRARSYEQYF,TGTGCCAGCAGTAACCGGGCCAGGTCCTACGAGCAGTACTTC
TRBV4-1,NA,TRBD1,TRBJ2-7,CASSQGWGQYEQYF,TGCGCCAGCAGCCAAGGATGGGGACAGTACGAGCAGTACTTC
TRBV4-1,NA,NA,TRBJ1-2,CASSQENGGYGYTF,TGCGCCAGCAGCCAAGAAAACGGGGGTTATGGCTACACCTTC
TRBV6-5,few,TRBD2,TRBJ2-1,CASSYSAGGSYNEQFF,TGTGCCAGCAGTTACTCCGCGGGAGGTTCCTACAATGAGCAGTTCTTC
TRBV7-3,few,TRBD1,TRBJ2-5,CASSLTGTGGLETQYF,TGTGCCAGCAGCTTAACCGGGACAGGGGGCCTGGAGACCCAGTACTTC
TRBV21-1,NA,NA,TRBJ2-1,CASSKLREGPFF,TGTGCCAGCAGCAAACTGCGGGAGGGTCCGTTCTTC
TRBV2,NA,NA,TRBJ1-6,CASSLNSPLHF,TGTGCCAGCAGTCTAAATTCACCCCTCCACTTT
TRBV7-7,NA,TRBD1,TRBJ1-1,CASSPGGGTGGVRMNTEAFF,TGTGCTAGCAGCCCCGGCGGGGGGACAGGGGGAGTCCGTATGAACACTGAAGCTTTCTTT
TRBV7-6,NA,NA,TRBJ2-7,CASSPDGSYEQYF,TGTGCCAGCAGCCCGGACGGCTCCTACGAGCAGTACTTC
TRBV18,NA,NA,TRBJ1-5,CASSAAEYSNQPQHF,TGTGCCAGCTCTGCAGCGGAGTATAGCAATCAGCCCCAGCATTTT
TRBV28,NA,NA,TRBJ2-7,CASSRQTTYEQYF,TGTGCCAGCAGCCGACAGACAACCTACGAGCAGTACTTC
TRBV15,NA,TRBD1,TRBJ1-4,CATSLEGASATNEKLFF,TGTGCCACCAGCTTGGAGGGGGCTTCCGCAACTAATGAAAAACTGTTTTTT
TRBV7-2,once,NA,TRBJ2-7,CASSGYIGDYEQYF,TGTGCCAGCAGCGGGTACATCGGGGACTACGAGCAGTACTTC
TRBV27,NA,NA,TRBJ2-7,CASSLHHSYEQYF,TGTGCCAGCAGTTTACACCATTCCTACGAGCAGTACTTC
TRBV5-1,NA,NA,TRBJ1-1,CASSPNWGNTEAFF,TGCGCCAGCAGCCCAAACTGGGGGAACACTGAAGCTTTCTTT
TRBV11-2,NA,NA,TRBJ2-1,CASSRGYNEQFF,TGTGCCAGCAGCCGGGGATACAATGAGCAGTTCTTC
TRBV4-1,NA,NA,TRBJ2-7,CASSPREGYEQYF,TGCGCCAGCAGCCCCAGAGAGGGCTACGAGCAGTACTTC
TRBV30,NA,NA,TRBJ1-5,CAWSDGVYSNQPQHF,TGTGCCTGGAGTGACGGGGTTTATAGCAATCAGCCCCAGCATTTT
TRBV19,NA,NA,TRBJ2-5,CASSIGSGLPETQYF,TGTGCCAGTAGTATAGGTAGCGGCCTCCCAGAGACCCAGTACTTC
TRBV7-9,NA,TRBD2,TRBJ2-1,CASSSEELAGERFNEQFF,TGTGCCAGCAGCTCCGAAGAACTAGCGGGAGAGAGATTCAATGAGCAGTTCTTC
TRBV5-1,NA,TRBD2,TRBJ2-1,CASSLVTGLGTYNEQFF,TGCGCCAGCAGCTTGGTAACAGGACTAGGGACCTACAATGAGCAGTTCTTC
TRBV29-1,NA,TRBD1,TRBJ2-2,CSVDRANTGELFF,TGCAGTGTTGACAGGGCGAACACCGGGGAGCTGTTTTTT
TRBV5-1,NA,NA,TRBJ1-1,CASSLGPNTEAFF,TGCGCCAGCAGCTTGGGGCCGAACACTGAAGCTTTCTTT
TRBV9,NA,NA,TRBJ2-6,CASSVTGLSSGANVLTF,TGTGCCAGCAGCGTCACAGGGCTCAGCTCTGGGGCCAACGTCCTGACTTTC
TRBV10-3,NA,TRBD2,TRBJ2-7,CAISERGGAGGEQYF,TGTGCCATCAGTGAAAGAGGCGGGGCGGGAGGGGAGCAGTACTTC
TRBV5-1,NA,NA,TRBJ2-7,CASSLSREHSYEQYF,TGCGCCAGCAGCTTGAGTCGGGAGCATTCCTACGAGCAGTACTTC
TRBV27,once,TRBD1,TRBJ2-7,CASSLRMTGGFYEQYF,TGTGCCAGCAGTCTTCGAATGACAGGGGGCTTTTACGAGCAGTACTTC
TRBV5-1,NA,NA,TRBJ1-1,CASTLQGSNTEAFF,TGCGCCAGCACCTTACAGGGATCGAACACTGAAGCTTTCTTT
TRBV5-1,NA,NA,TRBJ2-1,CASSLLTLYNEQFF,TGCGCCAGCAGCTTGCTGACTTTATACAATGAGCAGTTCTTC
TRBV9,NA,NA,TRBJ2-6,CASRDRGSGANVLTF,TGTGCCAGCAGGGACAGAGGGTCTGGGGCCAACGTCCTGACTTTC
TRBV20-1,few,NA,TRBJ2-1,CSARGGNEQFF,TGCAGTGCTAGAGGGGGGAATGAGCAGTTCTTC
TRBV9,NA,TRBD1,TRBJ2-7,CASSVSYRGREQYF,TGTGCCAGCAGCGTAAGCTACAGGGGGCGAGAGCAGTACTTC
TRBV15,NA,TRBD2,TRBJ2-3,CATSRTSVGVDTQYF,TGTGCCACCAGCAGGACTAGCGTTGGGGTAGATACGCAGTATTTT